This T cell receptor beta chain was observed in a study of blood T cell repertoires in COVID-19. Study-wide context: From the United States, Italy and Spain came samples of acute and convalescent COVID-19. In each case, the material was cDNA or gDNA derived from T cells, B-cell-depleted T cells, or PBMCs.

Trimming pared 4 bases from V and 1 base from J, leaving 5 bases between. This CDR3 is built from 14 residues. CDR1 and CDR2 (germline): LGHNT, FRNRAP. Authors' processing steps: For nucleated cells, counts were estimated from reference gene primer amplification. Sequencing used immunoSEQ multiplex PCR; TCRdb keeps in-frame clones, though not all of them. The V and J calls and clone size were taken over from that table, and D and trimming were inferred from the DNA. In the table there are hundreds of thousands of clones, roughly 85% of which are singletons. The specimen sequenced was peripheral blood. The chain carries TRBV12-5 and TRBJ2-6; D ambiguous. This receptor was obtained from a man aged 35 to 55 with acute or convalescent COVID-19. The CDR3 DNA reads TGTGCTAGTGGTTATACTTCTGGGGCCAACGTCCTGACTTTC. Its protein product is CASGYTSGANVLTF.